These 30 T cell receptor beta chains share one sample of origin, sequenced in a study of blood T cells in healthy people across ages (dated by TCRdb to 2015 to 2017). Library creation used 5' RACE. Instrument used: Illumina HiSeq 2500. A second PCR of roughly 7 to 12 cycles was run with a J-beta primer mix and a sample-barcoded 5' primer. TCRdb ran its own pipeline on the public reads, namely fastp trimming at Q25 and MiXCR clone calling, and kept in-frame beta chains. Rows are combined by CDR3 protein, so each entry shows the most common genes and DNA. This sample is represented by some 710,000 distinct CDR3 sequences; about 20% of them were singletons. The ten largest clonotypes hold about 22% of the sample. The sequencing sample was made of blood. The receptors shown here come from a man between 65 and 80 years old in good health.

The chain couples TRBV5-1 to TRBJ1-4; 8 bases agree with TRBD1. The CDR3 spans 14 residues. The V and J ends lost 4 bases and 5 bases, in that order; junction bases with no gene match: 4. CDR1 is SGHRS and CDR2 is YFSETQ in the germline V gene. CDR3: CASSARTGNEKLFF. CDR3 sequence (DNA): TGCGCCAGCAGCGCCCGGACAGGGAATGAAAAACTGTTTTTT.

This clonotype has only a few counts. The chain couples TRBV11-2 to TRBJ2-7, with TRBD1 matching over 9 bases. Germline CDR1 is SGHAT and CDR2 is FQNNGV. V was pared by 5 bases and J by 6 bases, with 11 bases of the junction left unmatched. The CDR3 is 15 residues long. CDR3: CASSLTTGGSSEQYF. The CDR3 DNA reads TGTGCCAGCAGCCTTACGACAGGGGGGTCTTCCGAGCAGTACTTC. Complete variable domain (other parts from reference TRBV11-2 and TRBJ2-7): EAGVAQSPRYKIIEKRQSVAFWCNPISGHATLYWYQQILGQGPKLLIQFQNNGVVDDSQLPKDRFSAERLKGVDSTLKIQPAKLEDSAVYLCASSLTTGGSSEQYFGPGTRLTVT.

This clonotype was recorded once. The rearrangement links TRBV9 to TRBJ1-5; no firm D call. This CDR3 contains 13 residues. The V end lost 2 bases, the J end lost 7 bases, and 10 bases lay between the germline ends. The germline V gene encodes CDR1 SGDLS and CDR2 YYNGEE. The CDR3 sequence: CASSVGLSQPQHF. The CDR3 DNA sequence: TGTGCCAGCAGCGTTGGTCTGAGCCAGCCCCAGCATTTT.

As concerns this clonotype: Germline and junction disagree at one end, which may indicate a read error. V and J are TRBV13 and TRBJ2-3; 7 bases line up with TRBD1. This CDR3 is 16 amino acids long. Germline assignment: CDR1 PRHDT and CDR2 FYEKMQ (reference sequence). The CDR3 loop reads CDSSPRGDSPTDTQYF. In nucleotides, the CDR3 is TGTGACAGCAGCCCGCGTGGGGACAGCCCCACAGATACGCAGTATTTT.

This clonotype was observed a few times. The chain carries TRBV12-3 or TRBV12-4 and TRBJ1-6, with 7 bases aligning to TRBD1. This CDR3 has 14 residues. V shed 5 bases and J 10 bases; nucleotides not matched to a gene: 8. The CDR3 reads CASSPSGGGSPLHF. CDR3 in DNA: TGTGCCAGCAGTCCTTCAGGGGGAGGCTCACCCCTCCACTTT.

This chain uses TRBV6-5 with TRBJ1-2; 8 positions match TRBD1. The CDR3 runs to 18 residues. V lost 0 bases to trimming and J lost 0 bases; unmatched junction nucleotides: 9. CDR1 is MNHEY, CDR2 SVGAGI, per germline. Here the CDR3 reads CASSYSTGAGLSNYGYTF. The CDR3 DNA is TGTGCCAGCAGTTACTCGACAGGGGCAGGCCTTTCTAACTATGGCTACACCTTC.

The chain recombines TRBV5-1 with TRBJ1-2; unclear D gene. This CDR3 region has 14 residues. Trimming stripped 0 bases from V and 8 bases from J, with 14 bases between. Germline lookup yields CDR1 SGHRS and CDR2 YFSETQ. In DNA form, the CDR3 reads TGCGCCAGCAGCTTGGGAGGGCAGCCGGAGGGCTACACCTTC. It specifies CASSLGGQPEGYTF.

V usage is TRBV5-1 and J usage is TRBJ2-1, with a weak D call TRBD2 (5 bases). Germline V gene lookup returns CDR1 SGHRS and CDR2 YFSETQ. This CDR3 region has 15 residues. Trimming cost V 4 bases and J 6 bases, with 17 bases left between them. The CDR3 DNA reads TGCGCCAGCAGCCGGACTTGGGATCGGGGCAATGAGCAGTTCTTC. Amino acids: CASSRTWDRGNEQFF.

The gene calls are TRBV7-6 and TRBJ2-7; D unclear. CDR3 size: 15 residues. With 5 bases removed from V and 0 bases from J, the gap between germline ends came to 14 bases. Germline V CDR1 and CDR2: SGHVS, FNYEAQ. The CDR3 DNA reads TGTGCCAGCAGCCCCGCGCTCAGTGCCTCCTACGAGCAGTACTTC. Its protein is CASSPALSASYEQYF.

The chain employs TRBV29-1 and TRBJ1-4; D is perhaps TRBD1 (6 bases). Germline values: CDR1 SQVTM, CDR2 ANQGSEA. The CDR3 length is 12 residues. V shed 4 bases and J shed 10 bases, with 13 bases lying between them. The CDR3 loop is CSVVKGEGKLFF. The CDR3 DNA is TGCAGCGTTGTAAAGGGGGAGGGAAAACTGTTTTTT.

The chain joins TRBV6-5 to TRBJ2-3, with D perhaps TRBD1 (6 bases). CDR3 size: 14 residues. CDR1 MNHEY and CDR2 SVGAGI come from the germline V gene. V was shortened by 6 bases and J by 2 bases, with 12 bases between the two germline ends. CDR3 DNA sequence: TGTGCCAGCAGACAACAGGGTACCACAGATACGCAGTATTTT. It specifies CASRQQGTTDTQYF.

This clonotype has a handful of counts. This rearrangement joins TRBV20-1 to TRBJ1-1; D gene uncertain. The ends were cut back, 4 bases at V and 3 bases at J, with 6 bases in the middle. The CDR3 is 11 amino acids. CDR1 and CDR2 from the germline V gene are DFQATT and SNEGSKA (reference sequence). This CDR3 is CSATPYTEAFF. DNA for the CDR3: TGCAGTGCTACCCCTTACACTGAAGCTTTCTTT.

This clonotype was seen only a few times. This sequence joins TRBV5-1 and TRBJ1-6; a possible D gene is TRBD1 (5 bases). CDR3 length: 15 residues. Trimming removed 0 bases at V and 6 bases at J, with 10 bases between. The germline CDR1 and CDR2 sequences are SGHRS and YFSETQ. CDR3 amino acids: CASSLVGQGNSPLHF. Here the CDR3 DNA reads TGCGCCAGCAGCTTGGTAGGGCAGGGTAATTCACCCCTCCACTTT.

In DNA, the CDR3 is TGTGCCAGCAGCGCGCAGGGGGTAATCACTGAAGCTTTCTTT. Translation: CASSAQGVITEAFF. This sequence joins TRBV7-3 and TRBJ1-1; 7 nucleotides agree with TRBD1. J gave up 4 bases and V 5 bases, and 7 bases lay outside the gene matches. The CDR3 covers 14 residues. Per germline, CDR1 SGHTA and CDR2 FQGTGA.

This clonotype was observed a handful of times. The rearrangement links TRBV3-1 to TRBJ1-2; TRBD1 might be the D (6 bases). CDR3 length equals 13 residues. V was trimmed by 0 bases and J by 10 bases, leaving 12 bases between them. From germline, CDR1 is LGHDT and CDR2 YNNKEL (reference sequence). CDR3: CASSQDLTGPYTF. CDR3 nucleotides: TGTGCCAGCAGCCAAGATCTTACAGGGCCCTACACCTTC.

Only a few counts were recorded for this clonotype. This sequence joins TRBV5-1 and TRBJ2-4; D is possibly TRBD2 (5 bases). The CDR3 length is 17 residues. Germline V CDR1 and CDR2: SGHRS, YFSETQ. The V gene lost 0 bases and the J gene lost 2 bases, with 15 bases spanning the gap. CDR3 sequence reads: CASSLAMDPGTKNIQYF. CDR3 nucleotides: TGCGCCAGCAGCTTGGCCATGGACCCCGGGACCAAAAACATTCAGTACTTC.

The V and J genes are TRBV29-1 and TRBJ1-1, with D uncertain. Between the trimmed V and J ends, which lost 4 bases and 5 bases, there was a span of 14 bases. Germline CDR1 and CDR2: SQVTM and ANQGSEA. The CDR3 length is 13 residues. Written as DNA, the CDR3 is TGCAGCGTTGGAAGGGCAGGAGGGACTGAAGCTTTCTTT. Amino acid sequence: CSVGRAGGTEAFF.

The chain is built from TRBV28 and TRBJ2-7; D possibly matches TRBD1 or TRBD2 (5 bases each). The length of the CDR3 is 15 residues. Germline CDR1 reads MDHEN; CDR2 reads SYDVKM. Trimming removed 3 bases from V and 1 base from J, with 13 bases in between. The CDR3 DNA reads as TGTGCCAGCAGTTTGGTAGGGGACCCTTCCTACGAGCAGTACGTC. This gives the protein CASSLVGDPSYEQYV.

This clonotype was detected only once. The chain couples TRBV24-1 to TRBJ2-3; TRBD1 aligns across 12 bases. The junction had 5 bases not matched to a gene; V was cut back by 10 bases and J by 4 bases. Germline assignment: CDR1 KGHDR and CDR2 SFDVKD. This CDR3 is built from 14 residues. CDR3 DNA: TGTGCCACGAGGGGGACAGGGGGCGCAGATACGCAGTATTTT. It yields the protein CATRGTGGADTQYF.

This clonotype was seen a few times. The chain combines TRBV5-1 with TRBJ2-5; tentatively, D is TRBD2 (5 bases). The CDR3 sequence is 14 residues long. The ends were cut back, 4 bases at V and 2 bases at J, with 12 bases in the middle. The germline V gene encodes CDR1 SGHRS and CDR2 YFSETQ. In DNA form, the CDR3 reads TGCGCCAGCAGCCCCGGGGAGTCTCAAGAGACCCAGTACTTC. It yields the protein CASSPGESQETQYF. Full variable domain (rest looked up from reference TRBV5-1 and TRBJ2-5): KAGVTQTPRYLIKTRGQQVTLSCSPISGHRSVSWYQQTPGQGLQFLFEYFSETQRNKGNFPGRFSGRQFSNSRSEMNVSTLELGDSALYLCASSPGESQETQYFGPGTRLLVL.

Notes on this clonotype: A read error may produce the germline difference seen at one junction end. The chain joins TRBV7-6 to TRBJ2-7; 9 nucleotides match TRBD1. Germline V lookup: CDR1 SGHVS, CDR2 FNYEAQ. The CDR3 has 15 amino acids. CDR3 in amino acids: CASSLDGTGPLERYF. DNA for the CDR3: TGTGCCAGCAGCTTAGACGGGACAGGGCCCCTCGAGCGGTACTTC.

This clonotype was detected a few times. The J gene is TRBJ2-7, the V gene TRBV5-1; D might be TRBD1 (6 bases). CDR1 is SGHRS and CDR2 is YFSETQ in the germline V gene. This CDR3 region has 15 residues. V was clipped by 0 bases and J by 1 base, with 11 bases between them. The CDR3 sequence is CASSLGQTGSYEQYF. The CDR3, as DNA: TGCGCCAGCAGCTTGGGGCAGACAGGATCCTACGAGCAGTACTTC.

This clonotype was seen a few times. The V call is TRBV12-5, the J call TRBJ1-1, with unresolved D. Per germline, CDR1 LGHNT and CDR2 FRNRAP. This CDR3 region has 11 residues. V lost 6 bases to trimming and J lost 11 bases, with 13 bases between them. The CDR3 is CASGREQRAFF. In DNA, the CDR3 is TGTGCTAGTGGGAGGGAACAGAGGGCTTTCTTT.

The table lists this clonotype with a few counts. The V and J genes are TRBV20-1 and TRBJ2-5; D unclear. The V gene lost 6 bases and the J gene lost 2 bases, with 10 bases spanning the gap. The CDR3 has 12 amino acids. The germline V gene has CDR1 DFQATT and CDR2 SNEGSKA (reference sequence). For the CDR3, the DNA is TGCAGTGCAACCGGGTTACAAGAGACCCAGTACTTC. It is translated as CSATGLQETQYF.

This clonotype turned up a few times. This sequence joins TRBV7-2 and TRBJ2-7; TRBD2 aligns across 8 bases. After removal of 8 bases from V and 1 base from J, the junction contained 4 bases not matched to a gene. Per germline, CDR1 SGHTA and CDR2 FQGNSA. CDR3 length: 13 residues. The CDR3 protein is CASRLAGSYEQYF. CDR3 in DNA: TGTGCCAGCCGATTAGCGGGGTCCTACGAGCAGTACTTC.

The CDR3 region has the DNA TGTGCCAGCAGTTTCTCCCCGCCAGGGGTTGAGCAGTACTTC. Translation gives CASSFSPPGVEQYF. The chain uses TRBV12-3 or TRBV12-4 and TRBJ2-7; D is possibly TRBD1 (6 bases). The CDR3 has 14 amino acids. V shed 3 bases and J shed 7 bases, with 16 bases lying between them.

This clonotype was seen a handful of times. The gene calls are TRBV7-8 and TRBJ2-5; 7 nucleotides align to TRBD2. The better agreement between TRBJ2-7 and the DNA end casts doubt on the J call. Germline-derived CDR1 and CDR2 are SGHVS and FQNEAQ. This CDR3 spans 14 amino acids. The CDR3 protein is CASTHSGGVYEQYF. CDR3 in DNA: TGTGCCAGCACCCACTCGGGGGGTGTTTACGAGCAGTACTTC.

This clonotype has more than one count but fewer than ten. The chain employs TRBV12-3 or TRBV12-4 and TRBJ2-5; TRBD2 is a possible D gene (6 bases). V was shortened by 9 bases and J by 0 bases, with 11 bases between the two germline ends. CDR3 length: 13 amino acids. The CDR3 nucleotides are TGTGCCAGTGGTCGGGGGTACCAAGAGACCCAGTACTTC. Protein product: CASGRGYQETQYF.

This clonotype was counted between two and nine times. The V gene is TRBV7-9, the J gene TRBJ1-1; the D is unclear. Germline V gene sequence: CDR1 SEHNR, CDR2 FQNEAQ (reference sequence). The V and J ends lost 5 bases and 5 bases respectively, with 6 bases between them. CDR3 size: 11 residues. The DNA for the CDR3 is TGTGCCAGCAGCCCCCTGACTGAAGCTTTCTTT. It encodes CASSPLTEAFF. The full variable domain, with the rest looked up from reference TRBV7-9 and TRBJ1-1, is DTGVSQNPRHKITKRGQNVTFRCDPISEHNRLYWYRQTLGQGPEFLTYFQNEAQLEKSRLLSDRFSAERPKGSFSTLEIQRTEQGDSAMYLCASSPLTEAFFGQGTRLTVV.

The rearrangement joins TRBV10-3 to TRBJ2-7, with 9 bases matching TRBD1. The V segment lost 6 bases and the J segment 5 bases; nucleotides outside the gene matches: 5. Per the germline V gene, CDR1 is ENHRY and CDR2 is SYGVKD. The length of the CDR3 is 13 residues. The CDR3 bases are TGTGCCATCAGCGACGGGGACAGGGACGAGCAGTACGTC. This codes for CAISDGDRDEQYV.